These 13 T cell receptor beta chains originate from one sample sequenced in a study of blood T cell repertoires in COVID-19. The assay was immunoSEQ multiplex PCR, and TCRdb's table has in-frame clones only and misses some. The sample holds about 320,000 clones, 90% to 95% seen once. Material: PBMCs or T cells enriched from blood (not recorded which). Every receptor here comes from a woman aged 25 to 39 who had been exposed to COVID-19.

This chain connects TRBV27 to TRBJ1-5, with TRBD1 matching 9 bases. V gave up 5 bases and J gave up 4 bases; unmatched junction bases: 6. This CDR3 contains 15 residues. Germline assignment: CDR1 MNHEY and CDR2 SMNVEV (reference sequence). DNA of the CDR3: TGTGCCAGCAGTCCCCGGGACAGGGATAATCAGCCCCAGCATTTT. It yields the protein CASSPRDRDNQPQHF.

The table lists this clone with a count of one. CDR3 DNA sequence: TGCGCCAGCAGCTTGGGGCTTGTGCAGGAGACCCAGTACTTC. Its translation: CASSLGLVQETQYF. The chain recombines TRBV5-1 with TRBJ2-5; D is unclear. Germline loops: CDR1 SGHRS, CDR2 YFSETQ. The CDR3 has 14 amino acids. Trimming cost V 0 bases and J 5 bases, with 11 bases left between them.

This clone was seen a few times. This CDR3 reads CASSLGQGDQPQHF. In nucleotides, the CDR3 is TGTGCCAGCAGCTTAGGTCAGGGCGATCAGCCCCAGCATTTT. The rearrangement joins TRBV11-1 to TRBJ1-5, with D maybe TRBD1 (5 bases). The germline CDR1 and CDR2 sequences are SGHAT and FQDESV (reference sequence). V was clipped by 1 base and J by 5 bases, with 9 bases between them. This CDR3 has 14 amino acids.

This chain uses TRBV2 with TRBJ2-5; TRBD2 agrees at 10 bases. Trimming took 6 bases from V and 3 from J; bases not matched to a gene: 7. The CDR3 consists of 15 residues. The germline V gene encodes CDR1 SNHLY and CDR2 FYNNEI. In nucleotides, the CDR3 is TGTGCCAGCAGGCGCCCGAGCGGGGGGGAAGAGACCCAGTACTTC. This codes for CASRRPSGGEETQYF.

The V and J genes are TRBV19 and TRBJ1-2; 7 bases match TRBD1. The length of the CDR3 is 14 residues. Germline assignment: CDR1 LNHDA and CDR2 SQIVND (reference sequence). V dropped 5 bases and J dropped 6; count of bases not matched to a gene: 9. The CDR3 here is CASSQETGLHGYTF. Written as DNA, the CDR3 is TGTGCCAGTAGTCAGGAGACAGGGCTCCATGGCTACACCTTC.

This rearrangement joins TRBV29-1 to TRBJ1-1; D is unresolved. CDR3 length: 16 residues. V lost 1 base and J lost 1, with 16 bases in between. CDR1 and CDR2 from the germline V gene are SQVTM and ANQGSEA. For the CDR3, the DNA is TGCAGCGTTGAAGGGCTCTACAGACCGCGGAACACTGAAGCTTTCTTT. It encodes CSVEGLYRPRNTEAFF. Filled out from reference TRBV29-1 and TRBJ1-1, the complete variable domain reads SAVISQKPSRDICQRGTSLTIQCQVDSQVTMMFWYRQQPGQSLTLIATANQGSEATYESGFVIDKFPISRPNLTFSTLTVSNMSPEDSSIYLCSVEGLYRPRNTEAFFGQGTRLTVV.

This CDR3 is CASSILPAGSLVGQHF. CDR3 DNA sequence: TGTGCCAGTAGTATACTTCCGGCAGGGTCTCTTGTCGGCCAGCATTTT. V gene TRBV19 combines with J gene TRBJ1-5; TRBD1 is a possible D gene (5 bases). The CDR3 spans 16 residues. Trimming stripped 2 bases from V and 12 bases from J, with 23 bases between. Germline CDR1 LNHDA, CDR2 SQIVND (reference sequence).

The chain carries TRBV7-9 and TRBJ2-1, with TRBD2 matching over 9 bases. The germline CDR1 and CDR2 sequences are SEHNR and FQNEAQ (reference sequence). J gave up 0 bases and V 5 bases, and 14 bases lay outside the gene matches. CDR3 length equals 19 residues. The CDR3 loop is CASSPGTSKTLSSYNEQFF. The CDR3 region has the DNA TGTGCCAGCAGCCCCGGGACTAGCAAAACTTTAAGCTCCTACAATGAGCAGTTCTTC.

This clone showed up just a few times. The same CDR3 also results from other DNA sequences found in this sample. The V gene is TRBV6-5, the J gene TRBJ2-7; 9 bases agree with TRBD1. The J segment lost 1 base and the V segment lost 0 bases, leaving 1 base of the junction unmatched. This CDR3 contains 15 residues. Germline lookup yields CDR1 MNHEY and CDR2 SVGAGI. The CDR3 DNA sequence: TGTGCCAGCAGTTACTCCGGGACAGGGTCCTACGAGCAGTACTTC. Its protein is CASSYSGTGSYEQYF.

The chain is built from TRBV19 and TRBJ1-6; TRBD1 matches 7 bases. V was pared by 6 bases and J by 10 bases, with 6 bases of the junction left unmatched. Looked up from germline, CDR1 is LNHDA and CDR2 is SQIVND (reference sequence). The CDR3 has 13 residues. The CDR3 bases are TGTGCCAGTAGGGACAGGCGCGCCTCACCCCTCCACTTT. Translation: CASRDRRASPLHF. Variable domain in full (rest from reference TRBV19 and TRBJ1-6): DGGITQSPKYLFRKEGQNVTLSCEQNLNHDAMYWYRQDPGQGLRLIYYSQIVNDFQKGDIAEGYSVSREKKESFPLTVTSAQKNPTAFYLCASRDRRASPLHFGNGTRLTVT.

This clone was counted once. The chain combines TRBV2 with TRBJ1-2; 7 positions match TRBD1. This CDR3 is 18 amino acids long. V lost 3 bases, J lost 0 bases, and 13 bases stayed unmatched. CDR1 is SNHLY and CDR2 is FYNNEI in the germline V gene. CDR3 protein: CASSEYRTGNKANYGYTF. Here the CDR3 DNA reads TGTGCCAGCAGTGAGTATAGGACAGGAAATAAAGCTAACTATGGCTACACCTTC.

The chain links TRBV2 to TRBJ1-1, with 7 nucleotides matching TRBD1. With 7 bases clipped from V and 0 bases from J, the junction kept 5 bases outside the gene matches. The CDR3 consists of 14 residues. Germline V CDR1 and CDR2: SNHLY, FYNNEI. The CDR3 protein is CASTLGQMNTEAFF. In DNA, the CDR3 is TGTGCCAGCACCTTGGGACAGATGAACACTGAAGCTTTCTTT.

This chain uses TRBV9 with TRBJ1-3, with unresolved D. The CDR3 has 15 residues. Trimming pared 0 bases from V and 6 bases from J, leaving 13 bases between. Germline CDR1 is SGDLS and CDR2 is YYNGEE. Written as DNA, the CDR3 is TGTGCCAGCAGCGTAGTGGAGAATCGGCCAAACACCATATATTTT. This gives the protein CASSVVENRPNTIYF. Combining the CDR3 with reference TRBV9 and TRBJ1-3 gives the whole variable domain DSGVTQTPKHLITATGQRVTLRCSPRSGDLSVYWYQQSLDQGLQFLIQYYNGEERAKGNILERFSAQQFPDLHSELNLSSLELGDSALYFCASSVVENRPNTIYFGEGSWLTVV.